Below are 7 T cell receptor beta chains sequenced from a single sample in a study of OX40 agonist ivuxolimab in advanced cancers. The protocol was immunoSEQ multiplex PCR, while the TCRdb copy is restricted to in-frame clones and leaves out a portion. Of approximately 89,000 clones in the sample, roughly nine tenths are singletons; the top ten hold about 2.3%. The source was CD4+ or CD8+ T cells sorted from blood, collected in a trial of the OX40 agonist ivuxolimab. Every receptor here comes from an adult with an advanced solid tumor such as melanoma, head and neck, liver or kidney cancer.

This clone was detected only once. The genes are TRBV4-2 and TRBJ1-2; 9 bases line up with TRBD1. The CDR3 contains 16 residues. V lost 0 bases and J lost 5; bases outside the gene matches: 7. The germline gives CDR1 LGHNA, CDR2 YNFKEQ. The DNA of the CDR3 is TGTGCCAGCAGCCAAGACCTCTCCGGGACAGGGTATGGCTACACCTTC. Its protein is CASSQDLSGTGYGYTF.

This clone was observed once. The genes are TRBV20-1 and TRBJ2-7; D gene unclear. Trimming took 6 bases from V and 3 from J, leaving 9 bases between them. Germline CDR1 and CDR2: DFQATT and SNEGSKA (reference sequence). The CDR3 covers 11 residues. CDR3 sequence (DNA): TGCAGTGCCAGCATCGGCTACGAGCAGTACTTC. It codes for CSASIGYEQYF.

The CDR3 loop is CASSPEQGAKETQYF. As DNA, the CDR3 is TGCGCCAGCAGCCCGGAACAGGGGGCCAAAGAGACCCAGTACTTC. The chain joins TRBV5-1 to TRBJ2-5; 9 nucleotides match TRBD1. Looked up from germline, CDR1 is SGHRS and CDR2 is YFSETQ. The V gene end was trimmed by 4 bases and the J gene end by 3 bases; junction bases not matched to a gene: 7. The CDR3 covers 15 residues.

The DNA for the CDR3 is TGTGCCAGCAGTGCAACGACAGGGACGCTCAATCAGCCCCAGCATTTT. Translated, it gives CASSATTGTLNQPQHF. The J gene is TRBJ1-5, the V gene TRBV28; 7 bases map to TRBD1. The CDR3 has 16 residues. Losses at the gene ends were 5 bases for V and 3 bases for J; bases not matched to a gene: 10. CDR1 MDHEN and CDR2 SYDVKM come from the germline V gene.

The chain recombines TRBV15 with TRBJ2-2; 9 nucleotides agree with TRBD2. The J segment lost 5 bases and the V segment lost 11 bases, leaving 12 bases of the junction unmatched. Germline V lookup: CDR1 LNHNV, CDR2 YYDKDF (reference sequence). CDR3 length equals 15 residues. The CDR3 is CASVSGSGGTGELFF. The CDR3 DNA follows: TGTGCCTCGGTAAGCGGGAGCGGGGGGACCGGGGAGCTGTTTTTT. Supplemented by reference TRBV15 and TRBJ2-2, the full variable domain reads DAMVIQNPRYQVTQFGKPVTLSCSQTLNHNVMYWYQQKSSQAPKLLFHYYDKDFNNEADTPDNFQSRRPNTSFCFLDIRSPGLGDTAMYLCASVSGSGGTGELFFGEGSRLTVL.

The rearrangement joins TRBV7-2 to TRBJ2-7, with TRBD1 identical over 9 bases. The germline V gene encodes CDR1 SGHTA and CDR2 FQGNSA. V shed 5 bases and J 5 bases; nucleotides not matched to a gene: 10. This CDR3 is built from 15 residues. CDR3 sequence reads: CASSPGTGLFHEQYF. For the CDR3, the DNA is TGTGCCAGCAGCCCCGGGACAGGGTTGTTCCACGAGCAGTACTTC.

The V gene is TRBV11-3, the J gene TRBJ2-1, with D perhaps TRBD1 (7 bases). CDR1 is SGHNT and CDR2 is YENEEA in the germline V gene. The V and J ends lost 2 bases and 6 bases respectively, with 14 bases between them. The CDR3 length is 15 residues. CDR3 amino acids: CASSLTNRGGNEQFF. As DNA, the CDR3 is TGTGCCAGCAGCTTAACCAACAGGGGAGGCAATGAGCAGTTCTTC. Combining the CDR3 with reference TRBV11-3 and TRBJ2-1 gives the whole variable domain EAGVVQSPRYKIIEKKQPVAFWCNPISGHNTLYWYLQNLGQGPELLIRYENEEAVDDSQLPKDRFSAERLKGVDSTLKIQPAELGDSAVYLCASSLTNRGGNEQFFGPGTRLTVL.